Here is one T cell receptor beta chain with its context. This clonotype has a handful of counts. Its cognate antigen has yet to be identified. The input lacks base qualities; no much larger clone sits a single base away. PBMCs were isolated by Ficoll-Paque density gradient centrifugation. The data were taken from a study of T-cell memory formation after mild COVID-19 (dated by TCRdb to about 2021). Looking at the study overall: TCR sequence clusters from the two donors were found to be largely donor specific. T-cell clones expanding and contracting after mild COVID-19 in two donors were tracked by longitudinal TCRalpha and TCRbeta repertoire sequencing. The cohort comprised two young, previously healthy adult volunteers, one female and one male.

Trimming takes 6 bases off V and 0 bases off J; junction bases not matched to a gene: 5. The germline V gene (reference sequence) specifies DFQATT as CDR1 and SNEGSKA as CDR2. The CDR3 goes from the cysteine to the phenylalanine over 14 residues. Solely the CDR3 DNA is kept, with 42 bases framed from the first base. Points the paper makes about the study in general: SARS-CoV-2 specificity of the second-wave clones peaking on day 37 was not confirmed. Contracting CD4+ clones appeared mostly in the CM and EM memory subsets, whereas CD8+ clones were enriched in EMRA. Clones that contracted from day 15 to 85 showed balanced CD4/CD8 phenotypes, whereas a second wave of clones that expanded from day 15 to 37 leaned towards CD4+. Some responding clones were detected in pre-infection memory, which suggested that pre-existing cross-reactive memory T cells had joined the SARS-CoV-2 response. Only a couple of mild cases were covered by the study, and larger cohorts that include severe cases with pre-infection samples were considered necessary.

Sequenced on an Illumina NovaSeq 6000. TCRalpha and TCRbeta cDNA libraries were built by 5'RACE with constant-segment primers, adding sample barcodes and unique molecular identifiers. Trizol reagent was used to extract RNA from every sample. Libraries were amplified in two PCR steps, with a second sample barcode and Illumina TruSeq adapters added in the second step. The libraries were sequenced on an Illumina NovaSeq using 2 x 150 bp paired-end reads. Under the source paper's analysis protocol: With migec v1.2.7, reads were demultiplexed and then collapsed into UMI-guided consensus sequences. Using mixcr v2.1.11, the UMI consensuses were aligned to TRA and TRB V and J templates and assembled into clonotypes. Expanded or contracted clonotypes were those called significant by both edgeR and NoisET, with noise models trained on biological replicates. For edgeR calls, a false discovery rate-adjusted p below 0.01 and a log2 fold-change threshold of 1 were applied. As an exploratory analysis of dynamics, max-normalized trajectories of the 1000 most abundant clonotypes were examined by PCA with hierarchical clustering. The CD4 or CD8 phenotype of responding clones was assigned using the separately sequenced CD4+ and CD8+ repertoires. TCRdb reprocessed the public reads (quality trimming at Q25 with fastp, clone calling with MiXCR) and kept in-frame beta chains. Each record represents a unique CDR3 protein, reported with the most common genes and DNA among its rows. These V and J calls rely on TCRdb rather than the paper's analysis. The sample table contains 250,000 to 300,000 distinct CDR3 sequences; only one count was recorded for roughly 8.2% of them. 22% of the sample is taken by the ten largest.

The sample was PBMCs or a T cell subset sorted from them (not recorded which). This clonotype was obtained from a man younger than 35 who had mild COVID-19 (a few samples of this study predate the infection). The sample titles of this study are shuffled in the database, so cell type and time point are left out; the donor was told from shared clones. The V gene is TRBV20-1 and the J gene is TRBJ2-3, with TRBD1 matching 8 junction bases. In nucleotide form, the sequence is TGCAGTGCGGGGGGACAGGCAAGCACAGATACGCAGTATTTT. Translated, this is CSAGGQASTDTQYF.